This T cell receptor beta chain stems from a study of blood T cell repertoires in COVID-19. Study-level background: Samples representing acute and convalescent COVID-19 were sourced from the United States, Italy and Spain. Sources were T cells, B-cell-depleted T cells, or PBMCs; the material itself was cDNA or gDNA.

CDR1 SEHNR and CDR2 FQNEAQ come from the germline V gene (reference sequence). The CDR3 runs 13 residues. Trimming stripped 5 bases from V and 13 bases from J, with 17 bases between. TCRdb keeps only in-frame clones here, not all; method: immunoSEQ multiplex PCR. The table shows about 210,000 clones, with approximately 80% occurring only once. The chain has TRBV7-9 and TRBJ1-4; D gene ambiguous. This sequence originates from a woman aged 80 or over with COVID-19, enrolled during active disease. Sequences were obtained from peripheral blood. DNA of the CDR3: TGTGCCAGCAGCGCGATCGCGGAGGTGGGACTGTTTTTT. Translating it yields CASSAIAEVGLFF. The full variable domain, completed using reference TRBV7-9 and TRBJ1-4, is DTGVSQNPRHKITKRGQNVTFRCDPISEHNRLYWYRQTLGQGPEFLTYFQNEAQLEKSRLLSDRFSAERPKGSFSTLEIQRTEQGDSAMYLCASSAIAEVGLFFGSGTQLSVL.